This T cell receptor (beta chain) was sequenced for a study of shared clonotypes between healthy human individuals. Study in general: CD4 naive and memory got three plates each, CD8 naive two, CD8 memory one. Study-level points and caveats: Roughly 5.3% of naive CD4 clonotypes were common to a few donors.

For this clone: Its antigen is unidentified.

A CD45RA-negative memory subset and a CD45RA+ naive subset were separated from the CD4+ cells. Per the original data handling: For the immunoSEQ data, sequences were junction-only without quality scores, so filtering differed. The protocol was immunoSEQ multiplex PCR, while the TCRdb copy is restricted to in-frame clones and leaves out a portion. V, J and clone size reflect that table, while D and trimming were determined from the DNA. This table has around 2.5 million clones, more than 85% appearing once. The receptor's source is a young man in good health. Some clones in this sample may be carry-over from other donors' samples. Sequences were obtained from naive CD4+ T cells from PBMCs. Sample subset: CD45RA+ positively selected.

CDR3 nucleotides: TGTGCCAGCAGCCTACAGGGGACTGGGGCCAACGTCCTGACTTTC. It translates to CASSLQGTGANVLTF. The V and J genes are TRBV6-1 and TRBJ2-6; 7 bases align to TRBD1. CDR1 and CDR2 (germline): MNHNS, SASEGT. The J segment lost 2 bases and the V segment lost 6 bases, leaving 4 bases of the junction unmatched. The CDR3 covers 15 residues.